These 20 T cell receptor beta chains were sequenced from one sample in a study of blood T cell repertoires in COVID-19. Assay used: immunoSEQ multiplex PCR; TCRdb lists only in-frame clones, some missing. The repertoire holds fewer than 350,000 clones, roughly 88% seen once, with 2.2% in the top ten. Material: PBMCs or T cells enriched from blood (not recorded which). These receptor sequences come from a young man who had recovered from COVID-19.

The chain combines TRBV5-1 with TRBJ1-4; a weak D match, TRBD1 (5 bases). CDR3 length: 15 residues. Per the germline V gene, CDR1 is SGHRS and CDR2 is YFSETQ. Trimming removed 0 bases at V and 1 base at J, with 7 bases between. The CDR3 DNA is TGCGCCAGCAGCTTGGTCGGGGGAACTAATGAAAAACTGTTTTTT. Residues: CASSLVGGTNEKLFF.

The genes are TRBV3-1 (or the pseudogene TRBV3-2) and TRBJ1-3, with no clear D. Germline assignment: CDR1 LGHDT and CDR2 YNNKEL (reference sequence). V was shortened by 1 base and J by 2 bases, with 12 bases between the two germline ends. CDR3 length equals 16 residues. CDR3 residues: CASSQGIVRAGNTIYF. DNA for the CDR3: TGTGCCAGCAGCCAAGGAATAGTTCGGGCTGGAAACACCATATATTTT.

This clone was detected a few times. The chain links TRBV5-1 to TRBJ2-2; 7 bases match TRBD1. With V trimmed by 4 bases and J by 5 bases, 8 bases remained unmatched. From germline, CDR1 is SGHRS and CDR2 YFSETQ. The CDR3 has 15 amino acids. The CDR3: CASSPTGAGTGELFF. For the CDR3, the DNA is TGCGCCAGCAGCCCAACAGGGGCTGGGACCGGGGAGCTGTTTTTT.

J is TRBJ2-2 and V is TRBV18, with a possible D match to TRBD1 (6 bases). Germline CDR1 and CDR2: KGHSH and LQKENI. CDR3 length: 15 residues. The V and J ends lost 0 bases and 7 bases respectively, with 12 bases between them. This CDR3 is CASSPPGAGGGELFF. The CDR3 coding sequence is TGTGCCAGCTCACCACCGGGGGCAGGCGGCGGGGAGCTGTTTTTT.

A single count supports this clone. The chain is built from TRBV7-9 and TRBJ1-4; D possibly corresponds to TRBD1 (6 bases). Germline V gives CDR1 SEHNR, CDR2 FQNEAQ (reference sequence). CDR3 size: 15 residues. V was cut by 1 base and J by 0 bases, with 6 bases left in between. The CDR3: CASSLGTATNEKLFF. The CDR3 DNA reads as TGTGCCAGCAGCTTAGGGACAGCAACTAATGAAAAACTGTTTTTT.

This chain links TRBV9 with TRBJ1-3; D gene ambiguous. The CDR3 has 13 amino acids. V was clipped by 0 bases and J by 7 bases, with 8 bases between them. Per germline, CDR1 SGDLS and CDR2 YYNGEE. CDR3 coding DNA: TGTGCCAGCAGCGTAGCTTTTAGTAACACCATATATTTT. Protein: CASSVAFSNTIYF. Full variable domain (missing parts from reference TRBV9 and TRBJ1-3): DSGVTQTPKHLITATGQRVTLRCSPRSGDLSVYWYQQSLDQGLQFLIQYYNGEERAKGNILERFSAQQFPDLHSELNLSSLELGDSALYFCASSVAFSNTIYFGEGSWLTVV.

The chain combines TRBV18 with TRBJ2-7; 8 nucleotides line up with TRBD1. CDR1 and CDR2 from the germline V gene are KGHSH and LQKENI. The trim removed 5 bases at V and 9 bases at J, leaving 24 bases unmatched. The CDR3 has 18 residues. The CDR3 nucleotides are TGTGCCAGCTCAACAGGGGGGTCGGGGCAGACTGCCTACGACGGGCAGTACTTC. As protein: CASSTGGSGQTAYDGQYF.

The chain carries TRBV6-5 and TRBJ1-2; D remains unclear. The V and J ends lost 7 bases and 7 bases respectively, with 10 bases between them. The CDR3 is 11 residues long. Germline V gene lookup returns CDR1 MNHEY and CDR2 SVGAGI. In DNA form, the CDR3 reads TGTGCCAGCAAGGGAGCGGGTGGCTACACCTTC. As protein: CASKGAGGYTF.

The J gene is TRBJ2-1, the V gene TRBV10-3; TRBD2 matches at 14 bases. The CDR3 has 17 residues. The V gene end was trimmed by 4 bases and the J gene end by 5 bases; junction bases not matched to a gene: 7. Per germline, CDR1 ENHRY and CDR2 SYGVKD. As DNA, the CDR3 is TGTGCCATCAGTGGCGGGACTAGCGGGGGCTATAACAATGAGCAGTTCTTC. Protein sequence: CAISGGTSGGYNNEQFF.

In nucleotides, the CDR3 is TGTGCCAGCAGCAGCTCCTATAATTCACCCCTCCACTTT. It yields the protein CASSSSYNSPLHF. The rearrangement joins TRBV2 to TRBJ1-6; D is undetermined. The V gene lost 6 bases and the J gene lost 0 bases, with 3 bases spanning the gap. The CDR3 extends over 13 amino acids. CDR1 is SNHLY and CDR2 is FYNNEI in the germline V gene. The full variable domain, completed using reference TRBV2 and TRBJ1-6, is EPEVTQTPSHQVTQMGQEVILRCVPISNHLYFYWYRQILGQKVEFLVSFYNNEISEKSEIFDDQFSVERPDGSNFTLKIRSTKLEDSAMYFCASSSSYNSPLHFGNGTRLTVT.

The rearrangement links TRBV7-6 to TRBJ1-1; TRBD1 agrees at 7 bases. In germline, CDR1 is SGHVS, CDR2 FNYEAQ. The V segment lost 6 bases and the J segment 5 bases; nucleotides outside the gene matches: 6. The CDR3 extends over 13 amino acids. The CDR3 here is CASSHNRGTEAFF. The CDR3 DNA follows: TGTGCCAGCAGTCATAACAGGGGAACTGAAGCTTTCTTT.

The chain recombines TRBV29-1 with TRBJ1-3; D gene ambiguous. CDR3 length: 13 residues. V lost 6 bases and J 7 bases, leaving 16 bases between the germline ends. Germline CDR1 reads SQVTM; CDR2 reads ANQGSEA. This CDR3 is CSVEDLAGNTIYF. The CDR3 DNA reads TGCAGCGTGGAGGACCTTGCGGGGAACACCATATATTTT. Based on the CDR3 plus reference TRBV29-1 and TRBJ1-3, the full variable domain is SAVISQKPSRDICQRGTSLTIQCQVDSQVTMMFWYRQQPGQSLTLIATANQGSEATYESGFVIDKFPISRPNLTFSTLTVSNMSPEDSSIYLCSVEDLAGNTIYFGEGSWLTVV.

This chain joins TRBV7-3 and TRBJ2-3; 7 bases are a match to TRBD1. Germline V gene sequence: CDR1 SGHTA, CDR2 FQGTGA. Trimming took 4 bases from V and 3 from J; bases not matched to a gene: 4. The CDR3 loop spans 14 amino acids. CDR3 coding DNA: TGTGCCAGCAGCTCCACGACAGGGACAGATACGCAGTATTTT. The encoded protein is CASSSTTGTDTQYF.

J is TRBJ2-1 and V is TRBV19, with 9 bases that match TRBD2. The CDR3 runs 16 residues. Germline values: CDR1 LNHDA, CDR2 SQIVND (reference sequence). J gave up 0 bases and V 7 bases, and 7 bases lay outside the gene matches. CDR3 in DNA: TGTGCCAGTAACAAACAGGGACTAGCCTCCTACAATGAGCAGTTCTTC. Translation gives CASNKQGLASYNEQFF.

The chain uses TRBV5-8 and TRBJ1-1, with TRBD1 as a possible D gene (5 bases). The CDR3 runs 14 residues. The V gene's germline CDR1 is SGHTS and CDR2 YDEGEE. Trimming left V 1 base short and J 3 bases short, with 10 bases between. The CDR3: CASSLLGVYTEAFF. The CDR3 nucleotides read TGTGCCAGCAGCTTGTTAGGGGTCTACACTGAAGCTTTCTTT.

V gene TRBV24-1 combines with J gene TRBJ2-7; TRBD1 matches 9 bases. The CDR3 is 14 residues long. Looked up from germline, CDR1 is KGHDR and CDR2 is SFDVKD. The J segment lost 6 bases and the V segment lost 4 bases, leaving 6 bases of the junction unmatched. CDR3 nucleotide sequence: TGTGCCACCAGTGACCAGGGACAGGGAGTCGAGCAGTACTTC. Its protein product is CATSDQGQGVEQYF.

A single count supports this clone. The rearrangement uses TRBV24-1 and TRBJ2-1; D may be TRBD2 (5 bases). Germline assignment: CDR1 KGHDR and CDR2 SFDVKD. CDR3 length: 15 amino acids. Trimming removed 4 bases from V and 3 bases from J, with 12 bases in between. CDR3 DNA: TGTGCCACCAGTGAAGGAGGCCCGGGCTACAATGAGCAGTTCTTC. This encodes CATSEGGPGYNEQFF.

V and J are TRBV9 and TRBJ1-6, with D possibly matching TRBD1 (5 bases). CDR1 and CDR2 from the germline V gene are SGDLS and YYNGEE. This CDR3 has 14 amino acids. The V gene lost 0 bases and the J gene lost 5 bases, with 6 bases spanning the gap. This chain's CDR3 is CASSVEGDNSPLHF. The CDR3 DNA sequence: TGTGCCAGCAGCGTAGAAGGGGATAATTCACCCCTCCACTTT.

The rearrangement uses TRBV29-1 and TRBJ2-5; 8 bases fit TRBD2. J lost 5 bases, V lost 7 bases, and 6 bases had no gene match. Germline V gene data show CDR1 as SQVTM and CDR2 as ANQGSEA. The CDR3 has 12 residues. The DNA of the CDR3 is TGCAGCGGGCCGGGACTAGAGGAGACCCAGTACTTC. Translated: CSGPGLEETQYF.

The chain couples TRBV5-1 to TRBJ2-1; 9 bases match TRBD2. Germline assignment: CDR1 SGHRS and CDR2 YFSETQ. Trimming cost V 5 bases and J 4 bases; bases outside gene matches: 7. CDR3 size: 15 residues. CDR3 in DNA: TGCGCCAGCAGGCTTGCGGGGGGGCTATACAATGAGCAGTTCTTC. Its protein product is CASRLAGGLYNEQFF.